A selection of T cell receptor beta chains follows, all from one sample in a study of vaccination and CD4 T cells after COVID-19. Antigens for these TCRs are unknown. TCRdb fed the PCR reads into MiXCR, producing one record per CDR3 protein. The repertoire holds roughly 7,600 distinct CDR3 sequences, roughly a fifth seen once, with around 8.4% in the top ten. The sequencing used CD4+ T cells from blood, cultured in vitro, collected after SARS-CoV-2 vaccination. The receptors were sampled from a human donor who had recovered from COVID-19. Both conserved end residues are part of each CDR3. The order of the fields is J gene, V gene, clone size, D gene, CDR3 DNA, CDR3 protein. D genes are given only for firm matches. Rows give clone size only sometimes, using once, few, many, or a class for an expanded clone.

J gene: TRBJ2-6; V gene: TRBV20-1; clone size: many; D gene: .; CDR3 DNA: TGCAGTGCTCCTAAGGTCTTCTTTGGGGCCAACGTCCTGACTTTC; CDR3 protein: CSAPKVFFGANVLTF
J gene: TRBJ1-3; V gene: TRBV28; clone size: once; D gene: .; CDR3 DNA: TGTGCCAGCAGTTCAGGGACTTTTACTGGAAACACCATATATTTT; CDR3 protein: CASSSGTFTGNTIYF
J gene: TRBJ1-1; V gene: TRBV12-3/TRBV12-4; clone size: .; D gene: .; CDR3 DNA: TGTGCCAGCAGTTTAGGGGCGGGGGAAACTGAAGCTTTCTTT; CDR3 protein: CASSLGAGETEAFF
J gene: TRBJ2-7; V gene: TRBV7-2; clone size: many; D gene: TRBD2; CDR3 DNA: TGTGCCAGCAGACGCGGACTAGCGGGATCCTACGAGCAGTACTTC; CDR3 protein: CASRRGLAGSYEQYF
J gene: TRBJ2-7; V gene: TRBV6-5; clone size: many; D gene: .; CDR3 DNA: TGTGCCAGCAGTTACCTCCCCCCGAGGCGCGAGCAGTACTTC; CDR3 protein: CASSYLPPRREQYF
J gene: TRBJ2-2; V gene: TRBV27; clone size: .; D gene: .; CDR3 DNA: TGTGCCAGCAGTTTCCGATTGAACACCGGGGAGCTGTTTTTT; CDR3 protein: CASSFRLNTGELFF
J gene: TRBJ2-3; V gene: TRBV10-3; clone size: .; D gene: TRBD2; CDR3 DNA: TGTGCCATCAGTGAGTCCAGCGGGGGGGCCCCAGATACGCAGTATTTT; CDR3 protein: CAISESSGGAPDTQYF
J gene: TRBJ1-2; V gene: TRBV5-1; clone size: .; D gene: .; CDR3 DNA: TGCGCCAGCAGTTTGTCGGGCCACCGGTCGTTCTCCACCTTC; CDR3 protein: CASSLSGHRSFSTF
J gene: TRBJ1-5; V gene: TRBV2; clone size: .; D gene: .; CDR3 DNA: TGTGCCAGCAACCCGGACCAGGGTCAGCCCCAGCATTTT; CDR3 protein: CASNPDQGQPQHF
J gene: TRBJ1-2; V gene: TRBV5-4; clone size: .; D gene: TRBD1; CDR3 DNA: TGTGCCAGCAGCTTTGGACAGGGAGTAGCTCCCTATGGCTACACCTTC; CDR3 protein: CASSFGQGVAPYGYTF
J gene: TRBJ2-7; V gene: TRBV7-8; clone size: medium-sized; D gene: .; CDR3 DNA: TGTGCCAGCAGCCCCCCCAGGGAAGACGAGCAGTACTTC; CDR3 protein: CASSPPREDEQYF
J gene: TRBJ2-3; V gene: TRBV6-1; clone size: .; D gene: TRBD2; CDR3 DNA: TGTGCCAGCAGCCTACGGGAGGCGGGCACAGATACGCAGTATTTT; CDR3 protein: CASSLREAGTDTQYF
J gene: TRBJ1-1; V gene: TRBV11-3; clone size: .; D gene: .; CDR3 DNA: TGTGCCAGCAGGCTGTGGAACACTGAAGCTTTCTTT; CDR3 protein: CASRLWNTEAFF
J gene: TRBJ2-7; V gene: TRBV25-1; clone size: .; D gene: .; CDR3 DNA: TGTGCCAGCAGTGACGGCCAGGAACCCTACGAGCAGTACTTC; CDR3 protein: CASSDGQEPYEQYF
J gene: TRBJ2-7; V gene: TRBV6-1; clone size: many; D gene: .; CDR3 DNA: TGTGCCAGCAGGGAACAGGGTAGCTCCTACGAGCAGTACTTC; CDR3 protein: CASREQGSSYEQYF
J gene: TRBJ2-7; V gene: TRBV19; clone size: .; D gene: TRBD2; CDR3 DNA: TGTGCCAGTAGTACCCTTCCTACTAGCGGCGCCCGCTACGAGCAGTACTTC; CDR3 protein: CASSTLPTSGARYEQYF
J gene: TRBJ2-1; V gene: TRBV27; clone size: medium-sized; D gene: .; CDR3 DNA: TGTGCCAGTTCGGGGAGGCGTGGAGTCAATGAGCAGTTCTTC; CDR3 protein: CASSGRRGVNEQFF
J gene: TRBJ2-1; V gene: TRBV5-1; clone size: .; D gene: .; CDR3 DNA: TGCGCCAGCAGCAGGGGGACGGCCAACAATGAGCAGTTCTTC; CDR3 protein: CASSRGTANNEQFF
J gene: TRBJ2-5; V gene: TRBV7-2; clone size: medium-sized; D gene: TRBD1; CDR3 DNA: TGTGCCAGCAGTCAAAGGACAGGGGGGATACGAGAGACCCAGTACTTC; CDR3 protein: CASSQRTGGIRETQYF
J gene: TRBJ2-1; V gene: TRBV28; clone size: few; D gene: .; CDR3 DNA: TGTGCCAGCAGGCTGAGCTCCTACAATGAGCAGTTCTTC; CDR3 protein: CASRLSSYNEQFF
J gene: TRBJ1-1; V gene: TRBV6-1; clone size: many; D gene: TRBD1; CDR3 DNA: TGTGCCAGCAGTGGGGACAGGGTTGGGAACCAGGCTGAAGCTTTCTTT; CDR3 protein: CASSGDRVGNQAEAFF
J gene: TRBJ1-2; V gene: TRBV19; clone size: few; D gene: .; CDR3 DNA: TGTGCCAGTAGGAAGGGAGTGTATGGCGGGTATGGCTACACCTTC; CDR3 protein: CASRKGVYGGYGYTF
J gene: TRBJ2-5; V gene: TRBV19; clone size: .; D gene: TRBD2; CDR3 DNA: TGTGCCAGTAGTATTGATGCATCCCTAGCGGGAGTGGCCCAGTACTTC; CDR3 protein: CASSIDASLAGVAQYF
J gene: TRBJ2-1; V gene: TRBV6-5; clone size: few; D gene: .; CDR3 DNA: TGTGCCAGCAGTTACTCCCGCCAGGGTCACAATGAGCAGTTCTTC; CDR3 protein: CASSYSRQGHNEQFF
J gene: TRBJ2-3; V gene: TRBV24-1; clone size: few; D gene: TRBD1; CDR3 DNA: TGTGCCACCAGTGAACCGTACCGGGACAGGGTTGCAGATACGCAGTATTTT; CDR3 protein: CATSEPYRDRVADTQYF
J gene: TRBJ1-2; V gene: TRBV28; clone size: medium-sized; D gene: .; CDR3 DNA: TGTGCCAGCAGTGGGTCAGGATACTATGGCTACACCTTC; CDR3 protein: CASSGSGYYGYTF
J gene: TRBJ2-5; V gene: TRBV5-3; clone size: few; D gene: TRBD1; CDR3 DNA: TGTGCCAGAAGCTTGGCGCACGACAGGGCACAAGAGACCCAGTACTTC; CDR3 protein: CARSLAHDRAQETQYF
J gene: TRBJ2-1; V gene: TRBV18; clone size: few; D gene: TRBD2; CDR3 DNA: TGTGCCAGCTCACCACCTAGCGGGGGGAGAAATGAGCAGTTCTTC; CDR3 protein: CASSPPSGGRNEQFF
J gene: TRBJ1-5; V gene: TRBV4-1; clone size: few; D gene: TRBD1; CDR3 DNA: TGCGCCAGCAGCCAATCCCTCGGGACAGGGTTCGATCAGCCCCAGCATTTT; CDR3 protein: CASSQSLGTGFDQPQHF
J gene: TRBJ1-5; V gene: TRBV28; clone size: medium-sized; D gene: .; CDR3 DNA: TGTGCCAGCAGGACTCCTCAGACAGGCCTCAATCAGCCCCAGCATTTT; CDR3 protein: CASRTPQTGLNQPQHF
J gene: TRBJ2-7; V gene: TRBV18; clone size: .; D gene: TRBD2; CDR3 DNA: TGTGCCAGCTCACCACTAGCGGGAGGGTACGAGCAGTACTTC; CDR3 protein: CASSPLAGGYEQYF
J gene: TRBJ2-7; V gene: TRBV10-3; clone size: few; D gene: TRBD1; CDR3 DNA: TGTGCCATCAGCAGACAGGGAAAACCCTACGAGCAGTACTTC; CDR3 protein: CAISRQGKPYEQYF
J gene: TRBJ2-3; V gene: TRBV4-2; clone size: few; D gene: .; CDR3 DNA: TGTGCCAGCAGCCCCACCCCGACTAGTCCAGATACGCAGTATTTT; CDR3 protein: CASSPTPTSPDTQYF